What follows is one TCR beta chain and its context. An equimolar mix of two oligonucleotides served as the beta constant-region primer for TRBC1 and TRBC2. The ligated cDNA underwent four PCR rounds using SP2 and nested alpha and beta constant-region primers. TCRdb reprocessed the UMI-ligation and nested PCR reads with MiXCR, giving one entry per CDR3 protein. The table lists 37,000 or so distinct CDR3 sequences, about 14% of them singletons. Sorting gates: effector memory CD45RA-CD27-, EMRA CD45RA+CD27-. V was shortened by 3 bases and J by 7 bases, with 14 bases between the two germline ends. The germline gives CDR1 SGDLS, CDR2 YYNGEE. This CDR3 has 14 amino acids. These data are taken from a study of naive and memory T cell subsets.

This chain uses TRBV9 with TRBJ2-1, with D perhaps matching TRBD2 (6 bases). Specimen: effector memory CD4+ T cells from blood. Documented subset: effector memory, CD45RA- CD27-. This clonotype was sampled from a human donor in good health. The CDR3: CASSAGLVINEQFF. DNA of the CDR3: TGTGCCAGCAGCGCGGGACTTGTGATTAATGAGCAGTTCTTC.